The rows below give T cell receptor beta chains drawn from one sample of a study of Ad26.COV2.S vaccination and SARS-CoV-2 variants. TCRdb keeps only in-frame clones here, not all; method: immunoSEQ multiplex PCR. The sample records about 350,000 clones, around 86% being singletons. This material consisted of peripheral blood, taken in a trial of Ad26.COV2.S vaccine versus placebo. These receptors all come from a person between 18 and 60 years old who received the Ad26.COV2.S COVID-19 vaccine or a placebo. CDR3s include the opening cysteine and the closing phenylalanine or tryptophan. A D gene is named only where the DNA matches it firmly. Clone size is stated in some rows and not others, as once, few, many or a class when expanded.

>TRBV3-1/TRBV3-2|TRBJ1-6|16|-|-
TGTGCCAGCAGCCCCTCGGGGCAGGATTATAATTCACCCCTCCACTTT
CASSPSGQDYNSPLHF
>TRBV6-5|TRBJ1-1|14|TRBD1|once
TGTGCCACCCTTTGGGTGACAGGGGGCACTGAAGCTTTCTTT
CATLWVTGGTEAFF
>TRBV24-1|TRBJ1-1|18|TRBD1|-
TGTGCCACCAGTGATAAATCTCCGGACAGGGAGGTTAAGACTGAAGCTTTCTTT
CATSDKSPDREVKTEAFF
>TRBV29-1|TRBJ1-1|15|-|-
TGCAGCGTTGAAGATACGGGGGAGGTGAACACTGAAGCTTTCTTT
CSVEDTGEVNTEAFF
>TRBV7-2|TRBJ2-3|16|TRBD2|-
TGTGCCAGCAGCAGACTAGCGGGGGGTCGCACAGATACGCAGTATTTT
CASSRLAGGRTDTQYF
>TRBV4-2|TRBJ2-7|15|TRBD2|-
TGTGCCAGCAGCCAAGAGCGGGGGGGCCTCTACGAGCAGTACTTC
CASSQERGGLYEQYF
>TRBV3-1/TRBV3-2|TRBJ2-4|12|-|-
TGTGCCAGCAGCCAAGGTTGGGATATTCAGTACTTC
CASSQGWDIQYF
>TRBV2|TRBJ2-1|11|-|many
TGTTCCTCAGCAAGTAACAATGAGCAGTTCTTC
CSSASNNEQFF
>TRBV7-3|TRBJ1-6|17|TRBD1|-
TGTGCCAGCAGCCTTCAACCTCAGGGGGCTCGGAATTCACCCCTCCACTTT
CASSLQPQGARNSPLHF
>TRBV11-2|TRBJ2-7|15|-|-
TGTGCCAGCAGCTTAGAGGCGGGGTCCTCCTACGAGCAGTACTTC
CASSLEAGSSYEQYF
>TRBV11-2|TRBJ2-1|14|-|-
TGTGCCAGCAGCTTAACCCCTCAGGGAAATGAGCAGTTCTTC
CASSLTPQGNEQFF
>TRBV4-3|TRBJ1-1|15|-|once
TGCGCCAGCAGCCAAGTCCTGGGGCTCCGAACTGAAGCTTTCTTT
CASSQVLGLRTEAFF
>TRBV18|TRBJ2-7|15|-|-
TGTGCCAGCTCACCATCCGGGACACCATATCGGGAGCAGTACTTC
CASSPSGTPYREQYF
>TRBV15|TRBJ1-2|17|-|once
TGTGCCACCAGCAGGTATACCCCAATACTTACAGGCTATGGCTACACCTTC
CATSRYTPILTGYGYTF
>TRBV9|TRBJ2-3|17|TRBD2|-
TGTGCCAGCAGCGTGGGGGCACTAGCGGGGTACACAGATACGCAGTATTTT
CASSVGALAGYTDTQYF
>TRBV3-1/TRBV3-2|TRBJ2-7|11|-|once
TGTGCCAGCAGCCGCTCCTACGAGCAGTACTTC
CASSRSYEQYF
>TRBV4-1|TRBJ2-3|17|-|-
TGCGCCAGCAGCCAAAGCCGGACATTGTTGAGCACAGATACGCAGTATTTT
CASSQSRTLLSTDTQYF
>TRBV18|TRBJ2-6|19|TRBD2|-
TGTGCCAGCTCACCACAGGAGCGGGGGCTTATGTTTGGGGCCAACGTCCTGACTTTC
CASSPQERGLMFGANVLTF
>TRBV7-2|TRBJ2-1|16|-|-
TGTGCCAGCAGCTTAGCCGGTGGGGGGCATTACAATGAGCAGTTCTTC
CASSLAGGGHYNEQFF
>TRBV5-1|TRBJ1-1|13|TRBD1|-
TGCGCCAGCAGCTTAACAGGGGCCTTTGAAGCTTTCTTT
CASSLTGAFEAFF
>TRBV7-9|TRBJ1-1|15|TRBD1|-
TGTGCCAGCAGCGCCTGGGACAGGCCGAACACTGAAGCTTTCTTT
CASSAWDRPNTEAFF
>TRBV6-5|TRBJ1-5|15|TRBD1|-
TGTGCCAGCAGCCCGGGGACAGGGAATAATCAGCCCCAGCATTTT
CASSPGTGNNQPQHF
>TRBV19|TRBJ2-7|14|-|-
TGTGCCAGTAGTACGCGGGACGCTACCTACGAGCAGTACTTC
CASSTRDATYEQYF
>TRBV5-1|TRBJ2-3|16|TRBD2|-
TGCGCCAGCAGCTTGGTTCGCGGGGGGATAACAGATACGCAGTATTTT
CASSLVRGGITDTQYF
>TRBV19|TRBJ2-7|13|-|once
TGTGCCAGTAGTTCAGGGCCCTCCTACGAGCAGTACTTC
CASSSGPSYEQYF
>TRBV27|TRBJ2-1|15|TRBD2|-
TGTGCCAGCAGTTTATCATCCGGGGGGGCCAATGAGCAGTTCTTC
CASSLSSGGANEQFF
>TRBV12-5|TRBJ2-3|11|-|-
TGTGCTAGTAGTTTGCGAGATACGCAGTATTTT
CASSLRDTQYF
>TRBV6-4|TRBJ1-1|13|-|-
TGTGCCAGCAGTGAGGGGGGTAACACTGAAGCTTTCTTT
CASSEGGNTEAFF